The subject of this entry is one T cell receptor (beta chain). Its antigen is still unknown. This sample also contains other DNA sequences that code for the same CDR3. This table comes from immunoSEQ multiplex PCR, and its TCRdb copy is limited to in-frame clones, with some not included. The table lists roughly 150,000 clones, around nine tenths of them singletons. The data belong to a study of T cell responses to AZD1222 COVID-19 vaccine. Points from the study as a whole: With two AZD1222 doses given, Spike-specific TCR breadth and depth both rose. Nearly half of spike-specific TCRs reportedly go after variant regions that carry no mutations. Researchers took repertoire samples only after the peak T cell response had come.

The V and J ends lost 5 bases and 2 bases, in that order; junction bases with no gene match: 2. CDR3 length: 13 amino acids. Germline CDR1 reads MNHEY; CDR2 reads SVGAGI. Sequenced material: peripheral blood, taken on day 0 of AZD1222 vaccination. The clonotype originates from an adult in good health. The chain combines TRBV6-5 with TRBJ2-5, with 7 bases lining up with TRBD1. In nucleotides, the CDR3 is TGTGCCAGCAGTCGCAGGGGGCAAGAGACCCAGTACTTC. It specifies CASSRRGQETQYF.